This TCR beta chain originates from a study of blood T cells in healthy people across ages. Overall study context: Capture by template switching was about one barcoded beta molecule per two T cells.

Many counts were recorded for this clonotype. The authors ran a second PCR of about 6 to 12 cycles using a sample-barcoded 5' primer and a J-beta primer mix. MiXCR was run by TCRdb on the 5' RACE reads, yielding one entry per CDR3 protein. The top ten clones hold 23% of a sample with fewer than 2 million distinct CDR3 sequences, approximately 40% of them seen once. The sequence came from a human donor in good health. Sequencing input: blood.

The CDR3 bases are TGCAGCGCAAGCACGACAGGGGGAAGCACAGATACGCAGTATTTT. Protein sequence: CSASTTGGSTDTQYF. The chain combines TRBV29-1 with TRBJ2-3; 9 positions match TRBD1. Per the germline V gene, CDR1 is SQVTM and CDR2 is ANQGSEA. The V and J ends lost 7 bases and 0 bases, in that order; junction bases with no gene match: 8. This CDR3 comprises 15 residues.